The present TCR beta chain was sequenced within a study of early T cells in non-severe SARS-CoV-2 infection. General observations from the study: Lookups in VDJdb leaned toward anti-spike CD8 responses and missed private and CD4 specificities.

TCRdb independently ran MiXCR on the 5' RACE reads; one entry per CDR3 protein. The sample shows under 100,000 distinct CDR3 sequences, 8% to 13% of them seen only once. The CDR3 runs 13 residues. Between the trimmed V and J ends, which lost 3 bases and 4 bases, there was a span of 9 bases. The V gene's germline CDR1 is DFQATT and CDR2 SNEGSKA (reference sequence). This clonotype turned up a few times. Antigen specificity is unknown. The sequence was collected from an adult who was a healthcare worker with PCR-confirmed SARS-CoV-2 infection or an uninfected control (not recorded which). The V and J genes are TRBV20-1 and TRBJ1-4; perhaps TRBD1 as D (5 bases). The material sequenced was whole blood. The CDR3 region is CSASYRGNEKLFF. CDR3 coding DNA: TGCAGTGCTAGCTATAGGGGTAATGAAAAACTGTTTTTT.